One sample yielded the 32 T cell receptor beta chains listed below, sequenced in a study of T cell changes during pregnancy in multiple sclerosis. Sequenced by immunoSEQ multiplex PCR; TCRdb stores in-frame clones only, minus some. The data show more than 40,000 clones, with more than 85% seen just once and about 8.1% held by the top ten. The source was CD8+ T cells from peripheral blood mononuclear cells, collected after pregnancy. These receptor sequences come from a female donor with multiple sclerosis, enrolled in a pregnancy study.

CDR3 region: CASSILGGLNTEAFF. In DNA, the CDR3 is TGTGCCAGTAGTATCCTCGGAGGCCTGAACACTGAAGCTTTCTTT. The genes are TRBV19 and TRBJ1-1; no definite D call. The V gene's germline CDR1 is LNHDA and CDR2 SQIVND (reference sequence). The CDR3 length is 15 residues. Trimming cost V 3 bases and J 0 bases, with 11 bases left between them.

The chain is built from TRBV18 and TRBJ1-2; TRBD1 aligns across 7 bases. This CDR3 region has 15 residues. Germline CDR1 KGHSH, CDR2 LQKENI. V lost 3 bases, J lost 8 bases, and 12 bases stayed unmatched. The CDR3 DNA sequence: TGTGCCAGCTCACCCCCCACCGGGACAGCGAGAGGCTACACCTTC. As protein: CASSPPTGTARGYTF.

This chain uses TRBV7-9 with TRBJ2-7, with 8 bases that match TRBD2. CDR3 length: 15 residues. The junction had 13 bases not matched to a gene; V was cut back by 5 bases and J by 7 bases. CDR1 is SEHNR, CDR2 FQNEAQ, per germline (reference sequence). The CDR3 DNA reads TGTGCCAGCAGCCCGGGGGGGGACATGGTGTGGGAGCAGTACTTC. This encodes CASSPGGDMVWEQYF.

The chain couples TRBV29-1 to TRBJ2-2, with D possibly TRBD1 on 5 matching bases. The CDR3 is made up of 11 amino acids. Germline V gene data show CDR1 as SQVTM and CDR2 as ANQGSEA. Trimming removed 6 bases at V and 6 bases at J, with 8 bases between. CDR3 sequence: CSVQGSGELFF. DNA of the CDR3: TGCAGCGTCCAGGGTTCCGGGGAGCTGTTTTTT.

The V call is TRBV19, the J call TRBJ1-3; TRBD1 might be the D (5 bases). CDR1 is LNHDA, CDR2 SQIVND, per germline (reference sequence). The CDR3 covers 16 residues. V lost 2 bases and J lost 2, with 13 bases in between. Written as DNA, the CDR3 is TGTGCCAGTAGTATATTTGGGGGGTCTGCTGGAAACACCATATATTTT. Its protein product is CASSIFGGSAGNTIYF.

CDR3 sequence reads: CASSLLQGNTEAFF. The CDR3 DNA reads TGCGCCAGCAGCCTGCTGCAGGGTAACACTGAAGCTTTCTTT. V is TRBV5-1 and J is TRBJ1-1; D is perhaps TRBD1 (5 bases). Germline V CDR1 and CDR2: SGHRS, YFSETQ. The CDR3 has 14 amino acids. The V end lost 4 bases, the J end lost 2 bases, and 12 bases lay between the germline ends.

The CDR3 region has the DNA TGCGCCAGCAGCTTCCGAGGGAGACTTTACGAGCAGTACTTC. Translated, it gives CASSFRGRLYEQYF. The chain has TRBV5-1 and TRBJ2-7; D is perhaps TRBD2 (5 bases). This CDR3 has 14 amino acids. Trimming removed 2 bases at V and 4 bases at J, with 13 bases between. Germline values: CDR1 SGHRS, CDR2 YFSETQ. Full variable domain (remainder filled in from reference TRBV5-1 and TRBJ2-7): KAGVTQTPRYLIKTRGQQVTLSCSPISGHRSVSWYQQTPGQGLQFLFEYFSETQRNKGNFPGRFSGRQFSNSRSEMNVSTLELGDSALYLCASSFRGRLYEQYFGPGTRLTVT.

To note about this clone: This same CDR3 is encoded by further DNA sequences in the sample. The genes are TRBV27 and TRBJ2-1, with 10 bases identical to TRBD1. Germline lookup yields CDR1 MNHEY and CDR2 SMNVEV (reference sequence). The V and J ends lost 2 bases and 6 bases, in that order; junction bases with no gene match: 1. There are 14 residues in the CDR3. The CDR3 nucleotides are TGTGCCAGCAGTTTAGGACAGGGGGGCAATGAGCAGTTCTTC. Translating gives CASSLGQGGNEQFF.

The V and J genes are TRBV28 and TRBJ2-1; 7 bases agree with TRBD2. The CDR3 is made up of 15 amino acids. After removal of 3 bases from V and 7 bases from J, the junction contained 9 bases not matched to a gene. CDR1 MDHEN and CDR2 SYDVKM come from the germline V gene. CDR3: CASSFRGSLRNEQFF. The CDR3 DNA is TGTGCCAGCAGTTTTCGCGGGAGTCTCAGAAATGAGCAGTTCTTC.

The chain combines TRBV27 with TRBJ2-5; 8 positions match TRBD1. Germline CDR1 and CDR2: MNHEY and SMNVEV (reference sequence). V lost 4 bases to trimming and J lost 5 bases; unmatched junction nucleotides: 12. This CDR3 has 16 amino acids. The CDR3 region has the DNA TGTGCCAGCAGTTCTCTAGTCGCAGGGGGCAAGGAGACCCAGTACTTC. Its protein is CASSSLVAGGKETQYF.

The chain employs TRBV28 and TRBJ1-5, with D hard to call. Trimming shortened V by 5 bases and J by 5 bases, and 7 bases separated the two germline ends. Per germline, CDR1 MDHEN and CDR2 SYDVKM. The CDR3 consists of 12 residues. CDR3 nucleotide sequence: TGTGCCAGCAGTCCTACAGATCAGCCCCAGCATTTT. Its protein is CASSPTDQPQHF.

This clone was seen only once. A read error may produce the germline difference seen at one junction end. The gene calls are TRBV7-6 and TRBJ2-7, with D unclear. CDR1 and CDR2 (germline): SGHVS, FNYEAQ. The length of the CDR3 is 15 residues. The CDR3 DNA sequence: TGTGCCAGCAGCTTACACTCCTTTAGCCGTGTCCTTGTCCCCTTC. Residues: CASSLHSFSRVLVPF.

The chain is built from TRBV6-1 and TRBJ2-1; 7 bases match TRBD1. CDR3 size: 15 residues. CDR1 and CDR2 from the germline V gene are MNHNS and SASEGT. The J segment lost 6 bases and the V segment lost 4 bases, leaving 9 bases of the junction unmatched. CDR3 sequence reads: CASSVTGVALNEQFF. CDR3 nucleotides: TGTGCCAGCAGTGTTACAGGGGTCGCTCTCAATGAGCAGTTCTTC.

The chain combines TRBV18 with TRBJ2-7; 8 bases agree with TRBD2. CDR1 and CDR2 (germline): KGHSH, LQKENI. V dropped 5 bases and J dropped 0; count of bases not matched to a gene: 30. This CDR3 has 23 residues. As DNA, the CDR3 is TGTGCCAGCTCATGGAAGACCGAGGGGCAAGGTAGCGGGGCGTACTCTGCCTCCTACGAGCAGTACTTC. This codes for CASSWKTEGQGSGAYSASYEQYF.

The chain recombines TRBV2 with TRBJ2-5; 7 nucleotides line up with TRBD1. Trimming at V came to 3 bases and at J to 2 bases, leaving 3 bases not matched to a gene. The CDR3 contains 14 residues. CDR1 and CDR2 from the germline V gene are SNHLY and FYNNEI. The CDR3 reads CASSDAQGQETQYF. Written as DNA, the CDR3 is TGTGCCAGCAGTGACGCACAGGGGCAAGAGACCCAGTACTTC. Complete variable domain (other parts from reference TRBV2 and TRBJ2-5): EPEVTQTPSHQVTQMGQEVILRCVPISNHLYFYWYRQILGQKVEFLVSFYNNEISEKSEIFDDQFSVERPDGSNFTLKIRSTKLEDSAMYFCASSDAQGQETQYFGPGTRLLVL.

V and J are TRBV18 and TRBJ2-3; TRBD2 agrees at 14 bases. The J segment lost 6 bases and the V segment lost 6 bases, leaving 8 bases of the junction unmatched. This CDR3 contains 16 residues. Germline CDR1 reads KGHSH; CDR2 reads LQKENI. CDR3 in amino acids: CASSQGLAGVWDTQYF. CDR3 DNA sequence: TGTGCCAGCTCCCAGGGACTAGCGGGAGTTTGGGATACGCAGTATTTT.

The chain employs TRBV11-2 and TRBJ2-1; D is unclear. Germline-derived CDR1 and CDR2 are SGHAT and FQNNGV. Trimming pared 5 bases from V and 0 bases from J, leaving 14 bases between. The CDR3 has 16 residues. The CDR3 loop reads CASSINQAFSYNEQFF. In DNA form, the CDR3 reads TGTGCCAGCAGCATCAACCAGGCGTTCTCCTACAATGAGCAGTTCTTC.

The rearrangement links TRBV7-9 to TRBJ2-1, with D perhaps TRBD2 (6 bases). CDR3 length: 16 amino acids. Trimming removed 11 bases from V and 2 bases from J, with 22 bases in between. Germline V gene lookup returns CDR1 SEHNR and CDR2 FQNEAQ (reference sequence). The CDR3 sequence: CAGGSFGDSPYNEQFF. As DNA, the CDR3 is TGTGCCGGCGGAAGTTTCGGGGACTCCCCCTACAATGAGCAGTTCTTC.

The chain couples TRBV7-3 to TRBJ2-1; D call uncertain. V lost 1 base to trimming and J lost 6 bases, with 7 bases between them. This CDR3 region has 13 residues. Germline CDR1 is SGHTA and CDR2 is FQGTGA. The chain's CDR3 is CASSLMAGNEQFF. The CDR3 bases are TGTGCCAGCAGCTTAATGGCTGGCAATGAGCAGTTCTTC.

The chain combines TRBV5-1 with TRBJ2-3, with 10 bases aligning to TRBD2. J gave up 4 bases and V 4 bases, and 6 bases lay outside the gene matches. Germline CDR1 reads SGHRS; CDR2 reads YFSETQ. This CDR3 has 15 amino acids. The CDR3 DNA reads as TGCGCCAGCAGCCCTAGCGGGAGTATTCCAGATACGCAGTATTTT. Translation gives CASSPSGSIPDTQYF.

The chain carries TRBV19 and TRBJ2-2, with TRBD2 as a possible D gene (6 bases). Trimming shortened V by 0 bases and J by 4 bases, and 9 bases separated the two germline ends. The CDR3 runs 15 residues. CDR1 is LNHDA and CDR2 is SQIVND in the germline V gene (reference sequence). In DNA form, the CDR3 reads TGTGCCAGTAGTATAGATGCGGGACCCACCGGGGAGCTGTTTTTT. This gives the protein CASSIDAGPTGELFF.

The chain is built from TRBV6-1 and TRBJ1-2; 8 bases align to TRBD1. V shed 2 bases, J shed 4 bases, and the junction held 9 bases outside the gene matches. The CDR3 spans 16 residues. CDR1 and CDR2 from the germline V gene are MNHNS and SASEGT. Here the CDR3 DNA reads TGTGCCAGCAGTGAAATCCCAGGGGGCAGCGGCTATGGCTACACCTTC. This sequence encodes CASSEIPGGSGYGYTF.

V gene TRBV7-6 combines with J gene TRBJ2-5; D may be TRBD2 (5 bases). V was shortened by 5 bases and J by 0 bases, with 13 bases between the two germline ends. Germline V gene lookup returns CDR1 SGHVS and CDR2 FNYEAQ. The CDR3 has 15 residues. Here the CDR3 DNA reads TGTGCCAGCAGCCCCTACTTGAGGGACCAAGAGACCCAGTACTTC. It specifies CASSPYLRDQETQYF.

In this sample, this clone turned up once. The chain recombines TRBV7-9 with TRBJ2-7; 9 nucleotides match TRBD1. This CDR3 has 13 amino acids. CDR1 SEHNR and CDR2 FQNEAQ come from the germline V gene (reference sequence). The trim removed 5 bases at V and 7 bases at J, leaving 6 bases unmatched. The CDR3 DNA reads TGTGCCAGCAGCCCTGGGACAGGGTATGAGCAGTACTTC. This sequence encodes CASSPGTGYEQYF.

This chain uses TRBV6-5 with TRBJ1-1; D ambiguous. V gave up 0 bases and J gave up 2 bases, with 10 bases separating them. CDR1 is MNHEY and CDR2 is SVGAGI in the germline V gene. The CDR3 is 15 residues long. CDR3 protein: CASSYSRGGNTEAFF. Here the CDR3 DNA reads TGTGCCAGCAGTTACTCCCGGGGTGGTAACACTGAAGCTTTCTTT.

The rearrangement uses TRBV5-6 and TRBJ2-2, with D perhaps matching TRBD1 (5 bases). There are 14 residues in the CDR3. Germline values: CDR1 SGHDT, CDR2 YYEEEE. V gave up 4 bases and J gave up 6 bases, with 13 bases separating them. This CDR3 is CASSPSWGPGELFF. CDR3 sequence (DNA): TGTGCCAGCAGCCCCTCGTGGGGCCCCGGGGAGCTGTTTTTT.

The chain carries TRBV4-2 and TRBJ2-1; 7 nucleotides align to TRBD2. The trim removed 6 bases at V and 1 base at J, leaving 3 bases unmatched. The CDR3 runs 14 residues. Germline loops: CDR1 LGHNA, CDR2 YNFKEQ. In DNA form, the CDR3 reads TGTGCCAGCAGGGGAGGGGTTTCCTACAATGAGCAGTTCTTC. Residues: CASRGGVSYNEQFF.

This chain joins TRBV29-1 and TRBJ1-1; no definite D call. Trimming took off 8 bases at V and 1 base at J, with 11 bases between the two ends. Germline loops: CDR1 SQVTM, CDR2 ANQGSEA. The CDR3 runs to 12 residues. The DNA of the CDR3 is TGCAGCACCCCGGCAGGGAACACTGAAGCTTTCTTT. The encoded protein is CSTPAGNTEAFF.

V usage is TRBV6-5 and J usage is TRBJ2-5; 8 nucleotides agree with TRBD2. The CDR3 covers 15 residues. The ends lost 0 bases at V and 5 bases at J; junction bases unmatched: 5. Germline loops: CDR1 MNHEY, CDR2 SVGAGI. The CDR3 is CASSYSAGDTETQYF. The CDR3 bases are TGTGCCAGCAGTTACTCAGCGGGGGACACTGAGACCCAGTACTTC.

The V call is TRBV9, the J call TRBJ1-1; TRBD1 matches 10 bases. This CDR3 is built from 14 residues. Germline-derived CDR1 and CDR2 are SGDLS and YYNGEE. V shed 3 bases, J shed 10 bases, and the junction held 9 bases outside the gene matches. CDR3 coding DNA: TGTGCCAGCAGCGGAGAAATGACAGGGGGCCGAGCTTTCTTT. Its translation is CASSGEMTGGRAFF.

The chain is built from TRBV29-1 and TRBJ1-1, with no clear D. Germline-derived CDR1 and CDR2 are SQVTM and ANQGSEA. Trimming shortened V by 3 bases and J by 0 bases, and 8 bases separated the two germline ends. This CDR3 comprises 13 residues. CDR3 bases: TGCAGCGTTGATACCGGGGTGAACACTGAAGCTTTCTTT. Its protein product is CSVDTGVNTEAFF.

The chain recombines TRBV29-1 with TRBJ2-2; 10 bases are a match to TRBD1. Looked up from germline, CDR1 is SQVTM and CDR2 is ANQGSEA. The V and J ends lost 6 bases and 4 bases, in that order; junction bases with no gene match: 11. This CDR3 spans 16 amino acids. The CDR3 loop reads CSVKNPGTGATGELFF. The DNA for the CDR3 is TGCAGCGTGAAGAACCCCGGGACAGGGGCCACCGGGGAGCTGTTTTTT.